Reported below is one T cell receptor beta chain. Per the study methods: Estimated nucleated cell counts came from reference gene primer amplification. Using immunoSEQ multiplex PCR, the repertoire was profiled, and TCRdb retains in-frame clones only, with some absent. V, J and clone size derive from that table, while D and trimming were established from the DNA sequence. The sample lists approximately 210,000 clones, around 84% occurring once. The data belong to a study of blood T cell repertoires in COVID-19. Study-wide background: Collection of acute and convalescent COVID-19 samples took place in the United States, Italy and Spain. The analysed material was cDNA or gDNA that came from T cells, B-cell-depleted T cells, or PBMCs.

The CDR3 contains 13 residues. V shed 3 bases, J shed 8 bases, and the junction held 5 bases outside the gene matches. CDR1 and CDR2 (germline): MDHEN, SYDVKM. This clonotype was obtained from a man aged 25-45 years with active or convalescent COVID-19. Sequencing used peripheral blood. The chain links TRBV28 to TRBJ1-2; 8 bases agree with TRBD1. Here the CDR3 reads CASSFRGLIGYTF. The CDR3, as DNA: TGTGCCAGCAGTTTCAGGGGGCTCATAGGCTACACCTTC.